What follows describes a single T cell receptor beta chain. Antigen unknown. These data come from a study of cytomegalovirus exposure and HLA in healthy donors. Study as a whole: Earlier, almost 120 million unique TCR beta sequences were recovered from about 170 million T cells by an analysis. Study-level findings and limits: The authors excluded some V segments, including TRBV6-2 and TRBV6-3, as indistinguishable. Fewer than 20,000 TCR beta sequences were associated with HLA alleles at 0.05 false discovery rate in a later analysis. Association of a missense DCLRE1C variant with TCR beta V- and J-gene trimming was reported in a later analysis.

V lost 7 bases to trimming and J lost 3 bases; unmatched junction nucleotides: 5. The V gene's germline CDR1 is SNHLY and CDR2 FYNNEI. The CDR3 covers 13 residues. The PCR used 60 Vbeta and 13 Jbeta primers. Sequenced by immunoSEQ multiplex PCR; TCRdb stores in-frame clones only, minus some. The sample has 92,000 or so clones; 65% are singletons. Sequenced input: PBMCs. The TCR originated in a woman between 50 and 59 years old in good health and CMV-seropositive. The chain couples TRBV2 to TRBJ1-1, with 7 bases identical to TRBD1. The chain's CDR3 is CASMQGVYTEAFF. CDR3 coding DNA: TGTGCCAGCATGCAGGGGGTCTACACTGAAGCTTTCTTT. The whole variable domain, filled in from reference TRBV2 and TRBJ1-1, reads EPEVTQTPSHQVTQMGQEVILRCVPISNHLYFYWYRQILGQKVEFLVSFYNNEISEKSEIFDDQFSVERPDGSNFTLKIRSTKLEDSAMYFCASMQGVYTEAFFGQGTRLTVV.